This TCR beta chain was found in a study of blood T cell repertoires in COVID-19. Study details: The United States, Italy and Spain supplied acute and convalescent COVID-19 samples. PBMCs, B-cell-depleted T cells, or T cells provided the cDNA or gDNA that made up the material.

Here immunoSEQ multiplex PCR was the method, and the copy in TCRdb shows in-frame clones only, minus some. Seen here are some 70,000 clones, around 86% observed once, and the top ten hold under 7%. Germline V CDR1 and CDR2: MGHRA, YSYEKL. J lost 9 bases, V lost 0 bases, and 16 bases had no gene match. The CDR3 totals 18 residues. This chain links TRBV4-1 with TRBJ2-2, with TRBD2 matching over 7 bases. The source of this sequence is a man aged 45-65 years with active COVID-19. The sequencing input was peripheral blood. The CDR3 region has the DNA TGCGCCAGCAGCCAAGAACTAGCGACCGCTTCCTCACACCGGGAGCTGTTTTTT. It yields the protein CASSQELATASSHRELFF.